The 20 T cell receptor beta chains reported below all come from one sample, sequenced in a study of CXCR3-negative and CXCR3-positive naive CD8 T cells. Each TRB cDNA library was prepared by 5' RACE (with UMI labels). TCRdb derives one entry per CDR3 protein from the 5' RACE reads, leaving out DNA. Its table records tens of thousands of distinct CDR3 sequences. Whole-study findings and limits: Naive cells that were CXCR3-positive had more hydrophobic TRB CDR3s (compared with CXCR3-negative naive cells).

No antigens are known for them. Sequenced material: naive CXCR3+ CD8+ T cells from blood. Subset meaning: CD45RO-CCR7+CD27+CD95- naive CD8+ T cells expressing CXCR3 (TNR3+). These receptor sequences come from a human donor in good health. Some clones in this sample may be carry-over from other donors' samples.

The chain employs TRBV9 and TRBJ2-2. CDR3 length: 15 amino acids. The germline V gene encodes CDR1 SGDLS and CDR2 YYNGEE. The CDR3 is CASSVDGGGTEELFF.

This chain connects TRBV19 to TRBJ1-5; TCRdb's D gene call, TRBD1, goes unchecked for lack of DNA. This CDR3 comprises 15 residues. Germline loops: CDR1 LNHDA, CDR2 SQIVND (reference sequence). CDR3 residues: CASRDREHSNQPQHF.

V usage is TRBV2 and J usage is TRBJ1-2; the D gene TCRdb calls, TRBD1, cannot be checked with no DNA. Germline V gene lookup returns CDR1 SNHLY and CDR2 FYNNEI. The CDR3 length is 14 residues. CDR3 sequence: CASRPAGAVYGYTF.

This chain's CDR3 is CASSPSSENEQFF. V gene TRBV13 combines with J gene TRBJ2-1; TCRdb's assignment of TRBD2 cannot be checked, as there is no DNA. Germline CDR1 reads PRHDT; CDR2 reads FYEKMQ (reference sequence). This CDR3 has 13 residues.

CDR3 sequence reads: CSVDPRAGGYTEAFF. The chain joins TRBV29-1 to TRBJ1-1. This CDR3 comprises 15 residues. Germline-derived CDR1 and CDR2 are SQVTM and ANQGSEA.

The V and J genes are TRBV14 and TRBJ2-3; the TCRdb call, TRBD2, lacks DNA for checking. This CDR3 comprises 17 residues. Germline loops: CDR1 SGHDN, CDR2 FVKESK. This CDR3 is CASSQDLAGGNTDTQYF.

The chain joins TRBV13 to TRBJ2-1; TCRdb's assignment of TRBD2 cannot be checked, as there is no DNA. The CDR3 loop spans 17 amino acids. CDR1 PRHDT and CDR2 FYEKMQ come from the germline V gene (reference sequence). The CDR3 sequence is CASSTGLAGDDYNEQFF. The full variable domain, its missing parts supplied by reference TRBV13 and TRBJ2-1, is AAGVIQSPRHLIKEKRETATLKCYPIPRHDTVYWYQQGPGQDPQFLISFYEKMQSDKGSIPDRFSAQQFSDYHSELNMSSLELGDSALYFCASSTGLAGDDYNEQFFGPGTRLTVL.

The chain uses TRBV2 and TRBJ2-4. The length of the CDR3 is 12 residues. CDR1 and CDR2 from the germline V gene are SNHLY and FYNNEI. The CDR3: CAGSGFKNIQYF.

This rearrangement joins TRBV11-2 to TRBJ2-1; as DNA is missing, the TRBD2 call by TCRdb cannot be tested. The CDR3 is 16 residues long. Per germline, CDR1 SGHAT and CDR2 FQNNGV. The CDR3 loop is CASEPLTSGELNEQFF.

The chain carries TRBV5-1 and TRBJ2-1; the TCRdb D gene call, TRBD2, has no DNA to confirm it. The CDR3 sequence is 16 residues long. The germline gives CDR1 SGHRS, CDR2 YFSETQ. CDR3: CASSLVSGGVKSEQFF.

CDR3 in amino acids: CASSTELEHRGAVF. The chain uses TRBV21-1 and TRBJ2-2. TRBV21-1 has pseudogene status. This CDR3 spans 14 amino acids.

J is TRBJ2-1 and V is TRBV27; TCRdb picks TRBD2, but there is no DNA to check that call. The germline gives CDR1 MNHEY, CDR2 SMNVEV (reference sequence). The CDR3 loop spans 16 amino acids. The chain's CDR3 is CASSLRERSSYNEQFF.

V gene TRBV6-5 combines with J gene TRBJ2-5; TCRdb returns TRBD1, unconfirmable since there is no DNA. Germline values: CDR1 MNHEY, CDR2 SVGAGI. There are 17 residues in the CDR3. CDR3 residues: CASSYSQGRRGRETQYF.

This chain uses TRBV5-5 with TRBJ1-5; TCRdb calls TRBD1, which cannot be checked without DNA. CDR1 SGHKS and CDR2 YYEKEE come from the germline V gene (reference sequence). This CDR3 is 17 amino acids long. This chain's CDR3 is CASSPSLLGTTNQPQHF.

The chain has TRBV6-6 and TRBJ1-1. The CDR3 is 12 residues long. Germline CDR1 MNHNY, CDR2 SVGAGI (reference sequence). The chain's CDR3 is CATIGENTEAFF.

V gene TRBV28 combines with J gene TRBJ2-7; with no DNA, the TCRdb D assignment of TRBD1 cannot be verified. The CDR3 runs to 16 residues. Germline V gene lookup returns CDR1 MDHEN and CDR2 SYDVKM. This CDR3 is CASSPSTDQNTYEQYF.

The rearrangement joins TRBV25-1 to TRBJ1-2; the TCRdb call, TRBD1, lacks DNA for checking. CDR3 length equals 12 residues. The germline V gene encodes CDR1 MGHDK and CDR2 SYGVNS. The CDR3 sequence: CASSVGDYGYTF.

The gene calls are TRBV12-3 or TRBV12-4 and TRBJ2-1; TCRdb reports TRBD1, a call that lacks DNA to check it against. The CDR3 extends over 12 amino acids. The CDR3 loop is CASSGAINEQFF.

The chain is built from TRBV5-1 and TRBJ2-4; TCRdb proposes TRBD1, but this gene call is untestable without DNA. Germline-derived CDR1 and CDR2 are SGHRS and YFSETQ. This CDR3 spans 14 amino acids. The CDR3 reads CASSHDPLRNIQYF.

This chain links TRBV29-1 with TRBJ1-2. Germline lookup yields CDR1 SQVTM and CDR2 ANQGSEA. The CDR3 extends over 11 amino acids. The CDR3 sequence is CSVTYGYGYTF. Full variable domain (missing parts from reference TRBV29-1 and TRBJ1-2): SAVISQKPSRDICQRGTSLTIQCQVDSQVTMMFWYRQQPGQSLTLIATANQGSEATYESGFVIDKFPISRPNLTFSTLTVSNMSPEDSSIYLCSVTYGYGYTFGSGTRLTVV.